Listed below are T cell receptor beta chains from one sample, sequenced in a study of blood T cell repertoires in COVID-19. Produced via immunoSEQ multiplex PCR; TCRdb's table is partial and in-frame only. Of 150,000 to 170,000 clones in the sample, around 80% were seen once. Sequenced: PBMCs or T cells enriched from blood (not recorded which). The receptors stem from a man in his forties or fifties who had recovered from COVID-19. Both conserved end residues are part of each CDR3. D genes are given only for firm matches. The size entry is marked missing in some rows and otherwise reads once, few, many or a size class.

TRBD2	TRBV4-3	TRBJ2-1	.	TGCGCCAGCAGCCAAGAATTCTCAGGCGGGGGGAATGAGCAGTTCTTC	CASSQEFSGGGNEQFF
TRBD1	TRBV13	TRBJ1-6	.	TGTGCCAGCAGCTCCACCGCGTCAGGGGGTTATTCACCCCTCCACTTT	CASSSTASGGYSPLHF
.	TRBV5-5	TRBJ1-2	.	TGTGCCAGCAGCGCCGGCGGGGGAGGCTATGGCTACACCTTC	CASSAGGGGYGYTF
.	TRBV19	TRBJ1-5	few	TGTGCCAGTAGTCCCACACAACCCAATCAGCCCCAGCATTTT	CASSPTQPNQPQHF
.	TRBV19	TRBJ1-3	.	TGTGCCAGTAGTTTTCGGACAGTAGGGACGAGAGGAAACACCATATATTTT	CASSFRTVGTRGNTIYF
.	TRBV6-4	TRBJ1-4	.	TGTGCCAGCAGTGACTCATTGAGGCAGCCAACTAATGAAAAACTGTTTTTT	CASSDSLRQPTNEKLFF
.	TRBV9	TRBJ1-5	.	TGTGCCAGCAGCGTAGGCGCAGGGCCGTATAGCAATCAGCCCCAGCATTTT	CASSVGAGPYSNQPQHF
.	TRBV29-1	TRBJ1-1	.	TGCAGCGTTGAGGGCGGGCGGGCTTTCTTT	CSVEGGRAFF
.	TRBV30	TRBJ1-3	.	TGTGCCTGGAGTGTACTGCAGGGTAACTCTTTAGGCTCTGGAAACACCATATATTTT	CAWSVLQGNSLGSGNTIYF
TRBD1	TRBV5-1	TRBJ2-3	.	TGCGCCAGCAGGGGACAGGGAGTTTCCGCAGATACGCAGTATTTT	CASRGQGVSADTQYF
TRBD1	TRBV7-9	TRBJ2-7	.	TGTGCCAGCAGCTTACTTGACAGGGGTCCTTCCTACGAGCAGTACTTC	CASSLLDRGPSYEQYF
.	TRBV6-5	TRBJ2-1	.	TGTGCCAGCAGCTATGGTCCAAACAATGAGCAGTTCTTC	CASSYGPNNEQFF
.	TRBV6-1	TRBJ1-1	.	TGTGCCAGCAGTGAAACTGGGGCGCTAAGGGCTTTCTTT	CASSETGALRAFF
TRBD2	TRBV19	TRBJ2-4	.	TGTGCCAGTAGTATCTCCGCGGGGGGAGCGCAAAACATTCAGTACTTC	CASSISAGGAQNIQYF
.	TRBV5-1	TRBJ2-5	.	TGCGCCAGCAGCCTCCAAGAGACCCAGTACTTC	CASSLQETQYF
.	TRBV6-5	TRBJ2-3	.	TGTGCCAGCAGTTACTCGGGACTCTTGGGCACAGATACGCAGTATTTT	CASSYSGLLGTDTQYF
TRBD1	TRBV7-9	TRBJ2-7	.	TGTGCCAGCAGCTTAGTTCGGACAGGTCCTTACGAGCAGTACTTC	CASSLVRTGPYEQYF
.	TRBV9	TRBJ1-6	few	TGTGCCAGCAGCGACAACCCCACAGATCTGAATTCACCCCTCCACTTT	CASSDNPTDLNSPLHF
TRBD1	TRBV7-8	TRBJ1-6	.	TGTGCCAGCAGCTTCAGGGGGGCTTACTTGTCACCCCTCCACTTT	CASSFRGAYLSPLHF
TRBD1	TRBV2	TRBJ1-1	.	TGTGCCAGCAGCGACAGGGGCACTGAAGCTTTCTTT	CASSDRGTEAFF
TRBD1	TRBV12-5	TRBJ2-1	.	TGTGCTAGTGGTTTGGCATGGGACAGGGGAGGGAATGAGCAGTTCTTC	CASGLAWDRGGNEQFF
.	TRBV14	TRBJ1-4	.	TGTGCCAGCAGCCAAGGCAGGGTCAGAAATGAAAAACTGTTTTTT	CASSQGRVRNEKLFF
.	TRBV18	TRBJ1-1	.	TGTGCCAGCTCACCCGACTTGAACACTGAAGCTTTCTTT	CASSPDLNTEAFF
.	TRBV2	TRBJ2-5	.	TGTGCCAGCACGGGAAGGCAAGAGACCCAGTACTTC	CASTGRQETQYF
TRBD2	TRBV5-1	TRBJ2-1	.	TGCGCCAGCGTCAAGACTAGCGGGGGCTACAATGAGCAGTTCTTC	CASVKTSGGYNEQFF
.	TRBV5-1	TRBJ2-6	.	TGCGCCAGCAGCTTGTTGGCAGGGGCCCTCTCTGGGGCCAACGTCCTGACTTTC	CASSLLAGALSGANVLTF
TRBD1	TRBV6-2/TRBV6-3	TRBJ1-1	.	TGTGCCAGCAGTTATAGGGCAGGGGGTTGGAACACTGAAGCTTTCTTT	CASSYRAGGWNTEAFF
.	TRBV21-1	TRBJ2-2	once	TGTGCCAGCAGCAACGGGACTAGCGGGGATTTGACGAACACCGGGGAGCTGTTTTTT	CASSNGTSGDLTNTGELFF
.	TRBV2	TRBJ2-3	.	TGTGCCAGCAGCCGACAGAGGAGAAGCACAGATACGCAGTATTTT	CASSRQRRSTDTQYF
.	TRBV30	TRBJ1-5	.	TGTGCCTGGAGTGTACCGACGGGTAGCAATCAGCCCCAGCATTTT	CAWSVPTGSNQPQHF
TRBD1	TRBV19	TRBJ1-5	.	TGTGCCAGTAGCGGACAGGTCAATCAGCCCCAGCATTTT	CASSGQVNQPQHF
TRBD1	TRBV2	TRBJ1-4	.	TGTGCCAGCAGTGGGGCCTACCTGACAGGGAGTGAAAAACTGTTTTTT	CASSGAYLTGSEKLFF
.	TRBV7-3	TRBJ2-3	.	TGTGCCAGCAGCTTAACTGACGGGGTTACAGATACGCAGTATTTT	CASSLTDGVTDTQYF
.	TRBV7-9	TRBJ2-7	few	TGTGCCAGCAGCTTAGGGGGGCAGACCTACGAGCAGTACTTC	CASSLGGQTYEQYF
TRBD2	TRBV28	TRBJ2-5	.	TGTGCCAGCAGTACAACCCTTCGGGGGGGGTTACAAGAGACCCAGTACTTC	CASSTTLRGGLQETQYF
TRBD2	TRBV27	TRBJ2-3	.	TGTGCCAGCAGTTTATGGACTAGCGGGGGGCCCGGGCATACGCAGTATTTT	CASSLWTSGGPGHTQYF
.	TRBV6-5	TRBJ1-5	.	TGTGCCAGCGGCGCCTCTAAGGGGCAGCCCCAGCATTTT	CASGASKGQPQHF
.	TRBV7-2	TRBJ2-7	.	TGTGCCAGCAGCTTAGCGGGGGCCGGACTCGAGCAGTACTTC	CASSLAGAGLEQYF
.	TRBV27	TRBJ2-3	.	TGTGCCAGCAGTCTCGGACTGAGCGCAGATACGCAGTATTTT	CASSLGLSADTQYF
.	TRBV7-9	TRBJ2-2	.	TGTGCCAGCAGCCGCGTAGATGACACCGGGGAGCTGTTTTTT	CASSRVDDTGELFF
TRBD1	TRBV3-1/TRBV3-2	TRBJ2-2	.	TGTGCCAGCAGCCAGCCCGGACAGGGGACCGGGGAGCTGTTTTTT	CASSQPGQGTGELFF
.	TRBV5-5	TRBJ2-4	.	TGTGCCAGCAGCTTGGGGGCAGAAAACATTCAGTACTTC	CASSLGAENIQYF